This is a list of T cell receptor beta chains from one sample in a study of blood T cell repertoires in COVID-19. Produced via immunoSEQ multiplex PCR; TCRdb's table is partial and in-frame only. The sample includes some 48,000 clones, less than 95% of them seen just once. The sequencing sample was made of peripheral blood. These receptors came from a man aged 70 or older with acute or convalescent COVID-19. Each CDR3 is given with its conserved first and last residue. The D gene is left open where the match is weak. The size entry is marked missing in some rows and otherwise reads once, few, many or a size class.

CDR3 DNA: TGTGCCAGCAGCGCCCGGGACACCCACCTGAACACTGAAGCTTTCTTT
CDR3 protein: CASSARDTHLNTEAFF
clone size: NA
D gene: NA
V gene: TRBV7-2
J gene: TRBJ1-1

CDR3 DNA: TGTGCCAGCAGCTTGTTTTTGACAGGTCGCCTCCAAGAGACCCAGTACTTC
CDR3 protein: CASSLFLTGRLQETQYF
clone size: NA
D gene: NA
V gene: TRBV5-6
J gene: TRBJ2-5

CDR3 DNA: TGTGCCAGCAGAGTCGGGGGGGCCGGGAGAACAGATACGCAGTATTTT
CDR3 protein: CASRVGGAGRTDTQYF
clone size: NA
D gene: TRBD2
V gene: TRBV28
J gene: TRBJ2-3

CDR3 DNA: TGTGCCAGCAGCTTAGGAGGCCTAGCGGGCATGGGGGAGACCCAGTACTTC
CDR3 protein: CASSLGGLAGMGETQYF
clone size: NA
D gene: TRBD2
V gene: TRBV5-5
J gene: TRBJ2-5

CDR3 DNA: TGTGCCAGCAGTTTTGTACGCAGGGTGAACACTGAAGCTTTCTTT
CDR3 protein: CASSFVRRVNTEAFF
clone size: NA
D gene: NA
V gene: TRBV28
J gene: TRBJ1-1

CDR3 DNA: TGTGCCAGCAGTTACTCAAGACAGTTTCAGCCCCAGCATTTT
CDR3 protein: CASSYSRQFQPQHF
clone size: NA
D gene: NA
V gene: TRBV6-5
J gene: TRBJ1-5

CDR3 DNA: TGTGCCAGCAGCCAGAGGGCGGATGGCTACACCTTC
CDR3 protein: CASSQRADGYTF
clone size: NA
D gene: NA
V gene: TRBV14
J gene: TRBJ1-2

CDR3 DNA: TGCAGCGTTGGGAAAACAAGGGGTGAAGCTTTCTTT
CDR3 protein: CSVGKTRGEAFF
clone size: once
D gene: NA
V gene: TRBV29-1
J gene: TRBJ1-1

CDR3 DNA: TGTGCCAGCAGACTAACCGGGACAGGAGATCAGCCCCAGCATTTT
CDR3 protein: CASRLTGTGDQPQHF
clone size: NA
D gene: TRBD1
V gene: TRBV6-5
J gene: TRBJ1-5

CDR3 DNA: TGTGCCAGCAGTGAAACAGGGAATAATGAAAAACTGTTTTTT
CDR3 protein: CASSETGNNEKLFF
clone size: NA
D gene: NA
V gene: TRBV6-1
J gene: TRBJ1-4

CDR3 DNA: TGTGCCAGCAGCAGACTAGCGGGGGACTACGAGCAGTACTTC
CDR3 protein: CASSRLAGDYEQYF
clone size: NA
D gene: TRBD2
V gene: TRBV6-6
J gene: TRBJ2-7

CDR3 DNA: TGTGCCAGTAGGCTCACAGGGTTGAGCAATCAGCCCCAGCATTTT
CDR3 protein: CASRLTGLSNQPQHF
clone size: NA
D gene: NA
V gene: TRBV19
J gene: TRBJ1-5

CDR3 DNA: TGTGCCAGCAGCTTGGAACCGGGTCGCTATGGCTACACCTTC
CDR3 protein: CASSLEPGRYGYTF
clone size: NA
D gene: NA
V gene: TRBV5-6
J gene: TRBJ1-2

CDR3 DNA: TGTGCCAGCAGCCCCGGGACTAGCGGGGGGGCGGATACGCAGTATTTT
CDR3 protein: CASSPGTSGGADTQYF
clone size: NA
D gene: TRBD2
V gene: TRBV5-6
J gene: TRBJ2-3

CDR3 DNA: TGTGCCAGCAGCCGACATTTAGCGGGGGGGCGCGATGAGCAGTTCTTC
CDR3 protein: CASSRHLAGGRDEQFF
clone size: NA
D gene: TRBD2
V gene: TRBV28
J gene: TRBJ2-1

CDR3 DNA: TGCGCCAGCACTCCGGGGCCCGAGGGGGAATATGGCTACACCTTC
CDR3 protein: CASTPGPEGEYGYTF
clone size: NA
D gene: NA
V gene: TRBV5-1
J gene: TRBJ1-2

CDR3 DNA: TGTGCCATCAGTGAGTCGGGAGTGAACACTGAAGCTTTCTTT
CDR3 protein: CAISESGVNTEAFF
clone size: NA
D gene: NA
V gene: TRBV10-3
J gene: TRBJ1-1

CDR3 DNA: TGCAGTGCTAGCCCCGAAGAGACCCAGTACTTC
CDR3 protein: CSASPEETQYF
clone size: NA
D gene: NA
V gene: TRBV20-1
J gene: TRBJ2-5

CDR3 DNA: TGTGCCAGCAGTCGTACTAGCGACCAAACCTACGAGCAGTACTTC
CDR3 protein: CASSRTSDQTYEQYF
clone size: NA
D gene: TRBD2
V gene: TRBV6-1
J gene: TRBJ2-7

CDR3 DNA: TGTGCCAGCAGCTTAGTTAGCGTTAGGGGGAAGCGCAATCAGCCCCAGCATTTT
CDR3 protein: CASSLVSVRGKRNQPQHF
clone size: NA
D gene: NA
V gene: TRBV7-9
J gene: TRBJ1-5

CDR3 DNA: TGTGCCAGCAGCCAACCCATGGGGGGGGGCATGGACACCGGGGAGCTGTTTTTT
CDR3 protein: CASSQPMGGGMDTGELFF
clone size: NA
D gene: NA
V gene: TRBV4-2
J gene: TRBJ2-2

CDR3 DNA: TGTGCCAGCAGTTTTACTCAGCGGTATGGGGACACTGAAGCTTTCTTT
CDR3 protein: CASSFTQRYGDTEAFF
clone size: NA
D gene: NA
V gene: TRBV27
J gene: TRBJ1-1

CDR3 DNA: TGTGCCAGCAGCGCCTCGACAGGGATTCAGCCCCAGCATTTT
CDR3 protein: CASSASTGIQPQHF
clone size: NA
D gene: TRBD1
V gene: TRBV7-9
J gene: TRBJ1-5

CDR3 DNA: TGCGCCAGCACCCCTGGGGGGGGTTCCTACAATGAGCAGTTCTTC
CDR3 protein: CASTPGGGSYNEQFF
clone size: NA
D gene: TRBD2
V gene: TRBV5-1
J gene: TRBJ2-1

CDR3 DNA: TGTGCCAGCAGCCCTACAGGGCGTCGGGAGCAGTTCTTC
CDR3 protein: CASSPTGRREQFF
clone size: NA
D gene: NA
V gene: TRBV6-2/TRBV6-3
J gene: TRBJ2-1

CDR3 DNA: TGTGCCAGCAGTTTACGTGGACAGGTTAGGGGTGAAGTGAGCAATCAGCCCCAGCATTTT
CDR3 protein: CASSLRGQVRGEVSNQPQHF
clone size: once
D gene: TRBD1
V gene: TRBV27
J gene: TRBJ1-5

CDR3 DNA: TGTGCCAGCAGTTGGGGGCGGAGAGAATATAATGAAAAACTGTTTTTT
CDR3 protein: CASSWGRREYNEKLFF
clone size: NA
D gene: NA
V gene: TRBV6-5
J gene: TRBJ1-4

CDR3 DNA: TGTGCCAGCAGCCCCACGACATGGGACAGGGAGGTTACGCAGTATTTT
CDR3 protein: CASSPTTWDREVTQYF
clone size: NA
D gene: TRBD1
V gene: TRBV11-2
J gene: TRBJ2-3

CDR3 DNA: TGTGCCAGTCGTGCCGGGACAGGGAACTCCTACGAGCAGTACTTC
CDR3 protein: CASRAGTGNSYEQYF
clone size: NA
D gene: TRBD1
V gene: TRBV6-5
J gene: TRBJ2-7

CDR3 DNA: TGCAGCGTCGGCGTACTAGCGGGGGTGACCGGGGAGCTGTTTTTT
CDR3 protein: CSVGVLAGVTGELFF
clone size: NA
D gene: TRBD2
V gene: TRBV29-1
J gene: TRBJ2-2

CDR3 DNA: TGTGCCAGTAGCAGCCTAGCGGGGGGAAGCACAGATACGCAGTATTTT
CDR3 protein: CASSSLAGGSTDTQYF
clone size: NA
D gene: TRBD2
V gene: TRBV19
J gene: TRBJ2-3

CDR3 DNA: TGCGCCAGCAGCCAGGACAGGGGAGGCGACACTGAAGCTTTCTTT
CDR3 protein: CASSQDRGGDTEAFF
clone size: NA
D gene: TRBD1
V gene: TRBV4-3
J gene: TRBJ1-1

CDR3 DNA: TGTGCCAGCAGGGGTTCTAGCGGGGGGGCTCCTGAGCAGTTCTTC
CDR3 protein: CASRGSSGGAPEQFF
clone size: NA
D gene: TRBD2
V gene: TRBV6-5
J gene: TRBJ2-1

CDR3 DNA: TGCGCCAGCAGCCAACTGAGGGGAGGTTTCCATGGCTACACCTTC
CDR3 protein: CASSQLRGGFHGYTF
clone size: NA
D gene: NA
V gene: TRBV4-3
J gene: TRBJ1-2

CDR3 DNA: TGTGCCAGCAGCGTAGATGAGGGAGGCTATGGCTACACCTTC
CDR3 protein: CASSVDEGGYGYTF
clone size: NA
D gene: NA
V gene: TRBV9
J gene: TRBJ1-2

CDR3 DNA: TGCGCCAGCAGCCCTAACAGGGCAATGAACACTGAAGCTTTCTTT
CDR3 protein: CASSPNRAMNTEAFF
clone size: NA
D gene: NA
V gene: TRBV4-3
J gene: TRBJ1-1

CDR3 DNA: TGCGCCAGCAGCCGGACAGGGGACTATGGCTACACCTTC
CDR3 protein: CASSRTGDYGYTF
clone size: NA
D gene: TRBD1
V gene: TRBV5-1
J gene: TRBJ1-2

CDR3 DNA: TGTGCCAGTAGTGAGAGTTCCTACGAGCAGTACTTC
CDR3 protein: CASSESSYEQYF
clone size: NA
D gene: NA
V gene: TRBV19
J gene: TRBJ2-7

CDR3 DNA: TGTGCCAGCAGCTTGTCAGGGGGCATTGGCACAGATACGCAGTATTTT
CDR3 protein: CASSLSGGIGTDTQYF
clone size: once
D gene: TRBD1
V gene: TRBV7-6
J gene: TRBJ2-3

CDR3 DNA: TGTGCCAGCAGCTTAATGTCAGATTTGGATGAGCAGTTCTTC
CDR3 protein: CASSLMSDLDEQFF
clone size: NA
D gene: NA
V gene: TRBV11-3
J gene: TRBJ2-1

CDR3 DNA: TGTGCCAGCAGCTTAGTTAATAGCGCTGGGCAGCAGTTCTTC
CDR3 protein: CASSLVNSAGQQFF
clone size: NA
D gene: NA
V gene: TRBV7-6
J gene: TRBJ2-1

CDR3 DNA: TGTGCCAGCAGTTACCAGCAGGGAGGAATGCGTAGGGGCTACACCTTC
CDR3 protein: CASSYQQGGMRRGYTF
clone size: NA
D gene: NA
V gene: TRBV6-5
J gene: TRBJ1-2

CDR3 DNA: TGCAGCGCAGCCGGGGATCAGCCCCAGCATTTT
CDR3 protein: CSAAGDQPQHF
clone size: NA
D gene: NA
V gene: TRBV29-1
J gene: TRBJ1-5